The source of this T cell receptor beta chain is a study of T cells in Graves' hyperthyroidism and ophthalmopathy. The study, taken as a whole, reports: Researchers report that a 13 V-J model separated ophthalmopathy from stable hyperthyroidism. Blood also showed most of the thyroid clonotypes that were expanded above 0.001. It was a median roughly 6.5 months before onset that the model predicted ophthalmopathy.

With respect to this clonotype: The antigen remains unidentified.

Researchers amplified the TCR beta CDR3 regions from RNA transcripts. The study used the HTBI primer set for a first-round RT-PCR of the TCR CDR3. Using its own MiXCR run on the multiplex PCR reads, TCRdb lists one record per CDR3 protein. The sample has 500,000 to 600,000 distinct CDR3 sequences; about half are singletons. Graves' hyperthyroidism qualified as stable when ophthalmopathy did not progress within 18 months. V shed 3 bases and J shed 7 bases, with 18 bases lying between them. CDR1 and CDR2 (germline): LNHNV, YYDKDF (reference sequence). The CDR3 totals 15 residues. The sequenced material came from peripheral blood or thyroid tissue (not recorded which). The chain recombines TRBV15 with TRBJ1-1, with D perhaps TRBD1 (5 bases). The sequence came from a young woman with Graves' hyperthyroidism. CDR3 protein: CATSSRLTAYGEAFF. The DNA for the CDR3 is TGTGCCACCAGCAGCCGACTGACAGCCTACGGTGAAGCTTTCTTT.